The 13 T cell receptor beta chains presented below share a single source sample, sequenced in a study of T cells in tuberculosis. The data were produced by immunoSEQ multiplex PCR, yet TCRdb's version contains in-frame clones alone and is incomplete. The sample lists tens of thousands of clones, about 92% seen once, with 6.8% in the top ten. As for time point: new active TB diagnosis, blood taken before or within 7 days of starting treatment. The material was PBMCs, obtained at tuberculosis diagnosis. These receptors were taken from an adult with tuberculosis.

This chain joins TRBV9 and TRBJ2-7; 11 bases are a match to TRBD2. CDR3 length: 16 amino acids. The V segment lost 3 bases and the J segment 4 bases; nucleotides outside the gene matches: 9. Germline V gives CDR1 SGDLS, CDR2 YYNGEE. The CDR3 DNA is TGTGCCAGCAGCGCACAACTAGCGGGAGACTTGTACGAGCAGTACTTC. Amino acid sequence: CASSAQLAGDLYEQYF.

V is TRBV6-1 and J is TRBJ1-2; 8 bases align to TRBD1. The CDR3 is made up of 13 amino acids. From germline, CDR1 is MNHNS and CDR2 SASEGT. J was trimmed by 7 bases and V by 6 bases; bases with no gene match: 7. Here the CDR3 DNA reads TGTGCCAGCAGACCAGGGGGCAACCCTGGCTACACCTTC. Translated: CASRPGGNPGYTF.

The chain uses TRBV9 and TRBJ2-3; D ambiguous. The germline V gene has CDR1 SGDLS and CDR2 YYNGEE. The V gene lost 0 bases and the J gene lost 6 bases, with 8 bases spanning the gap. The length of the CDR3 is 13 residues. The CDR3 sequence is CASSVATLDTQYF. For the CDR3, the DNA is TGTGCCAGCAGCGTAGCTACGTTGGATACGCAGTATTTT.

This rearrangement joins TRBV9 to TRBJ1-4, with D possibly being TRBD1 (6 bases). V was clipped by 0 bases and J by 8 bases, with 11 bases between them. The CDR3 is made up of 14 amino acids. The germline V gene encodes CDR1 SGDLS and CDR2 YYNGEE. The CDR3 bases are TGTGCCAGCAGCGTAGGGACAGAAGTAGAAAAACTGTTTTTT. It codes for CASSVGTEVEKLFF.

This clone was detected once. The genes are TRBV11-2 and TRBJ2-7; 7 bases agree with TRBD2. The CDR3 contains 16 residues. V was pared by 0 bases and J by 2 bases, with 7 bases of the junction left unmatched. Per the germline V gene, CDR1 is SGHAT and CDR2 is FQNNGV. The CDR3 region is CASSLDPWGGAYEQYF. DNA of the CDR3: TGTGCCAGCAGCTTAGACCCGTGGGGGGGGGCCTACGAGCAGTACTTC.

The chain recombines TRBV6-5 with TRBJ1-1, with 7 positions matching TRBD1. J gave up 1 base and V 2 bases, and 7 bases lay outside the gene matches. The CDR3 extends over 16 amino acids. Looked up from germline, CDR1 is MNHEY and CDR2 is SVGAGI. As DNA, the CDR3 is TGTGCCAGCAGTTACATACCGGGACAGAAGAACACTGAAGCTTTCTTT. Its translation: CASSYIPGQKNTEAFF.

The chain has TRBV5-1 and TRBJ2-3, with 7 bases that match TRBD1. The CDR3 contains 16 residues. Germline V CDR1 and CDR2: SGHRS, YFSETQ. Unmatched junction bases numbered 12, after V lost 4 bases and J lost 4 bases. The CDR3 reads CASSPTGTVVPDTQYF. For the CDR3, the DNA is TGCGCCAGCAGCCCAACCGGGACAGTCGTTCCAGATACGCAGTATTTT.

The rearrangement links TRBV5-1 to TRBJ1-4; D is ambiguous. The germline V gene encodes CDR1 SGHRS and CDR2 YFSETQ. Trimming cost V 2 bases and J 8 bases, with 16 bases left between them. The CDR3 is made up of 15 amino acids. DNA of the CDR3: TGCGCCAGCAGCTTTGGTACTCCCGGGAGGGAAAAACTGTTTTTT. It translates to CASSFGTPGREKLFF.

This chain uses TRBV4-3 with TRBJ2-1; tentative D call: TRBD2 (6 bases). There are 16 residues in the CDR3. Trimming stripped 4 bases from V and 8 bases from J, with 21 bases between. CDR1 is LGHNA, CDR2 YSLEER, per germline. The CDR3 sequence: CASSRTPGAGSDEQFF. DNA of the CDR3: TGCGCCAGCAGCCGGACCCCGGGCGCGGGGAGCGATGAGCAGTTCTTC.

This chain joins TRBV28 and TRBJ1-5; TRBD1 matches at 10 bases. Losses at the gene ends were 7 bases for V and 3 bases for J; bases not matched to a gene: 3. The germline V gene has CDR1 MDHEN and CDR2 SYDVKM. The CDR3 consists of 14 residues. The chain's CDR3 is CASKTGGVNQPQHF. The CDR3 DNA reads TGTGCCAGCAAGACAGGGGGCGTCAATCAGCCCCAGCATTTT.

This clone was counted a single time. This chain uses TRBV29-1 with TRBJ2-7; 15 positions agree with TRBD2. This CDR3 comprises 13 residues. V trimming: 5 bases; J trimming: 6 bases; junction bases outside the gene matches: 2. CDR1 and CDR2 (germline): SQVTM, ANQGSEA. CDR3 DNA: TGCAGCGTTACGGGACTAGCGGGAGGCGAGCAGTACTTC. Residues: CSVTGLAGGEQYF.

The chain employs TRBV4-1 and TRBJ2-2, with 8 bases lining up with TRBD2. The V and J ends lost 2 bases and 1 base, in that order; junction bases with no gene match: 12. The CDR3 has 19 residues. Germline lookup yields CDR1 MGHRA and CDR2 YSYEKL. The CDR3 sequence: CASSQSVAGRLKNTGELFF. CDR3 DNA sequence: TGCGCCAGCAGCCAATCGGTAGCGGGACGTCTAAAGAACACCGGGGAGCTGTTTTTT.

This chain links TRBV5-5 with TRBJ2-7; 9 bases line up with TRBD1. The CDR3 is 15 residues long. V lost 2 bases to trimming and J lost 3 bases; unmatched junction nucleotides: 6. Germline V gene sequence: CDR1 SGHKS, CDR2 YYEKEE (reference sequence). The CDR3 coding sequence is TGTGCCAGCAGCTTAGTAGGGGGACAGGGCTACGAGCAGTACTTC. It is translated as CASSLVGGQGYEQYF.